This T cell receptor beta chain was profiled in a study of cytomegalovirus exposure and HLA in healthy donors. The table lists this clone with a few counts. 60 Vbeta and 13 Jbeta primers were used in PCR. Here immunoSEQ multiplex PCR was the method, and the copy in TCRdb shows in-frame clones only, minus some. Here the sample spans more than 85,000 clones, roughly three quarters being singletons. Material: PBMCs. This TCR derives from a male donor in good health and CMV-seropositive.

Written as DNA, the CDR3 is TGTGCCAGCAGTTACAGCAGGGCCGGGACTGAAGCTTTCTTT. Translation gives CASSYSRAGTEAFF. The chain uses TRBV6-5 and TRBJ1-1; D might be TRBD1 (5 bases). Germline V CDR1 and CDR2: MNHEY, SVGAGI. Trimming took 2 bases from V and 5 from J, leaving 12 bases between them. The CDR3 has 14 residues.